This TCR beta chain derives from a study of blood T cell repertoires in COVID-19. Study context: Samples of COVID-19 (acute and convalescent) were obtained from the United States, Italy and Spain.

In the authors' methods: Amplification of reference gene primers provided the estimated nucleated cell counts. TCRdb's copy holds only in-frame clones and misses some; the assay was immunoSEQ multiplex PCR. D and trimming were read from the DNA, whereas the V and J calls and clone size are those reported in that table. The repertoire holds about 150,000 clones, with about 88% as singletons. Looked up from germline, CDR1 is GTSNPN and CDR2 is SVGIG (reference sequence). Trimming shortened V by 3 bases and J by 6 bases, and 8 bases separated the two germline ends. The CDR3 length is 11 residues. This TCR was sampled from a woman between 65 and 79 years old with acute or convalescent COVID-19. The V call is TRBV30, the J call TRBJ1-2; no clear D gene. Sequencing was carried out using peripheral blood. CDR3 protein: CAWRAINGYTF. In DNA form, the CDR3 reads TGTGCCTGGAGGGCAATTAATGGCTACACCTTC.